One and the same sample provided the 10 T cell receptor beta chains below, sequenced in a study of blood T cell repertoires in COVID-19. Method: immunoSEQ multiplex PCR; TCRdb's copy keeps in-frame clones and lacks some. Among about 380,000 clones listed, approximately 89% were seen once. Sequenced material: PBMCs or T cells enriched from blood (not recorded which). The receptor set was obtained from a man aged 30 to 39 who had recovered from COVID-19.

The chain couples TRBV19 to TRBJ2-3; D is perhaps TRBD2 (5 bases). The germline gives CDR1 LNHDA, CDR2 SQIVND (reference sequence). Trimming shortened V by 7 bases and J by 5 bases, and 13 bases separated the two germline ends. The length of the CDR3 is 13 residues. The CDR3 loop reads CASTNLGRDTQYF. The CDR3 bases are TGTGCCAGTACCAATCTAGGGAGAGATACGCAGTATTTT.

This chain connects TRBV5-1 to TRBJ1-1; no definite D call. Germline V gene sequence: CDR1 SGHRS, CDR2 YFSETQ. The CDR3 sequence is 13 residues long. V gave up 9 bases and J gave up 3 bases, with 15 bases separating them. The CDR3 nucleotides read TGCGCCACCCGGACTCAAGAGGACACTGAAGCTTTCTTT. Translating gives CATRTQEDTEAFF.

This clone was seen a few times. The chain carries TRBV6-5 and TRBJ2-7, with 10 bases that match TRBD1. Trimming removed 6 bases from V and 2 bases from J; junction bases left unmatched: 4. Germline CDR1 reads MNHEY; CDR2 reads SVGAGI. This CDR3 region has 14 residues. CDR3 residues: CASRSGTGAYEQYF. Written as DNA, the CDR3 is TGTGCCAGCAGGTCCGGGACAGGGGCCTACGAGCAGTACTTC.

The V call is TRBV7-2, the J call TRBJ2-7; weak D call: TRBD2 (5 bases). Trimming stripped 0 bases from V and 5 bases from J, with 17 bases between. CDR1 SGHTA and CDR2 FQGNSA come from the germline V gene. This CDR3 region has 16 residues. In DNA, the CDR3 is TGTGCCAGCAGCTTAGCGCTAGGACTTAGCCCCCACGAGCAGTACTTC. It codes for CASSLALGLSPHEQYF.

This chain connects TRBV28 to TRBJ1-1; D is uncertain. CDR1 MDHEN and CDR2 SYDVKM come from the germline V gene. The CDR3 loop spans 14 amino acids. V shed 5 bases and J shed 0 bases, with 10 bases lying between them. The CDR3 is CASSPVQMNTEAFF. The CDR3 DNA reads TGTGCCAGCAGTCCAGTTCAGATGAACACTGAAGCTTTCTTT.

This chain connects TRBV7-2 to TRBJ1-4, with a weak D call TRBD1 (5 bases). The CDR3 runs 16 residues. Between the trimmed V and J ends, which lost 5 bases and 7 bases, there was a span of 20 bases. From germline, CDR1 is SGHTA and CDR2 FQGNSA. This CDR3 is CASSGDGAGLREKLFF. The CDR3 DNA sequence: TGTGCCAGCAGCGGGGATGGGGCTGGATTGCGTGAAAAACTGTTTTTT.

This clone occurred a few times. The V gene is TRBV5-1, the J gene TRBJ1-1, with D possibly matching TRBD1 (6 bases). V gave up 0 bases and J gave up 0 bases, with 9 bases separating them. Germline CDR1 SGHRS, CDR2 YFSETQ. CDR3 length equals 15 residues. This chain's CDR3 is CASSLGGQLNTEAFF. DNA of the CDR3: TGCGCCAGCAGCTTGGGTGGACAGTTGAACACTGAAGCTTTCTTT.

This clone was picked up a small number of times. This chain connects TRBV19 to TRBJ1-4; maybe TRBD1 (6 bases). Trimming cost V 3 bases and J 6 bases, with 23 bases left between them. This CDR3 is built from 18 residues. Germline V gene data show CDR1 as LNHDA and CDR2 as SQIVND (reference sequence). CDR3 loop: CASSILGLYGGQDEKLFF. CDR3 in DNA: TGTGCCAGTAGTATTTTGGGGCTATACGGGGGGCAGGATGAAAAACTGTTTTTT.

The chain employs TRBV19 and TRBJ1-5; the D is unclear. Trimming pared 2 bases from V and 4 bases from J, leaving 6 bases between. The CDR3 consists of 13 residues. Looked up from germline, CDR1 is LNHDA and CDR2 is SQIVND (reference sequence). The CDR3 loop reads CASSINPNQPQHF. DNA for the CDR3: TGTGCCAGTAGTATAAATCCAAATCAGCCCCAGCATTTT. Looking up the rest from reference TRBV19 and TRBJ1-5 gives the full variable domain: DGGITQSPKYLFRKEGQNVTLSCEQNLNHDAMYWYRQDPGQGLRLIYYSQIVNDFQKGDIAEGYSVSREKKESFPLTVTSAQKNPTAFYLCASSINPNQPQHFGDGTRLSIL.

This chain joins TRBV29-1 and TRBJ2-7; D is uncertain. The CDR3 runs 12 residues. Germline lookup yields CDR1 SQVTM and CDR2 ANQGSEA. Trimming shortened V by 0 bases and J by 3 bases, and 6 bases separated the two germline ends. The CDR3 DNA sequence: TGCAGCGTTGAAGACACATTCTACGAGCAGTACTTC. This gives the protein CSVEDTFYEQYF.